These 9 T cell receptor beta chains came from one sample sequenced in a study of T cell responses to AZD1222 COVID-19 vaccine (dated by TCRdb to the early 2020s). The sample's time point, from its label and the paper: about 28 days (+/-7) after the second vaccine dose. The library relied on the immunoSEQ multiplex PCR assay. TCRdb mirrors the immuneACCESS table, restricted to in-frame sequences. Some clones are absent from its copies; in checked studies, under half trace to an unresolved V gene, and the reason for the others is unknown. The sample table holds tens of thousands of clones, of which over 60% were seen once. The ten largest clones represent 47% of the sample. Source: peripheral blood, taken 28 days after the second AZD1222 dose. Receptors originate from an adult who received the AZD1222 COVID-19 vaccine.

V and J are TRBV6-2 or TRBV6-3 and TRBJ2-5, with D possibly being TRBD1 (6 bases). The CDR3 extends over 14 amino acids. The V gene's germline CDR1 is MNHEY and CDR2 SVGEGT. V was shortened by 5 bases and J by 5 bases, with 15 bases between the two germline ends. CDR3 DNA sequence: TGTGCCAGCAGTCGACTACAGGGCTGGGAGACCCAGTACTTC. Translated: CASSRLQGWETQYF.

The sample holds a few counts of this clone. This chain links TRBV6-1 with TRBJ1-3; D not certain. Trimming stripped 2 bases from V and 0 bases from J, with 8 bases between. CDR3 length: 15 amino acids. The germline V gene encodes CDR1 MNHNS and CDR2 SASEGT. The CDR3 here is CASSESSHSGNTIYF. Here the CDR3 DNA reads TGTGCCAGCAGTGAAAGTAGCCACTCTGGAAACACCATATATTTT.

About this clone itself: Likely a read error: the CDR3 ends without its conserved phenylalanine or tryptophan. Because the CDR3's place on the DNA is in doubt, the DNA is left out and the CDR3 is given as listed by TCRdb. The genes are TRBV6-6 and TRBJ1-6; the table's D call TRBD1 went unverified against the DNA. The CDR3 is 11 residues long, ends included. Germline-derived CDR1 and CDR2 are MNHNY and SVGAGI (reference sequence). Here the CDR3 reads CASSGLRDRWV.

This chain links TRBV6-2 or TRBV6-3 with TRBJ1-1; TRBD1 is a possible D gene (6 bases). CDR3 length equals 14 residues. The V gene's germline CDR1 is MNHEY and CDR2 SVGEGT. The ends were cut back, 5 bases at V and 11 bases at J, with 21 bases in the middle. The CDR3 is CASSDAGGESGAFF. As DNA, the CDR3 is TGTGCCAGCAGTGACGCCGGGGGCGAATCTGGGGCTTTCTTT.

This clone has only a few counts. The CDR3 bases are TGTGCCAGCAGTCAACAGGTTTCTGGAAACACCATATATTTT. Encoded protein: CASSQQVSGNTIYF. The chain combines TRBV28 with TRBJ1-3; weak D call: TRBD1 (5 bases). The CDR3 is made up of 14 amino acids. V was clipped by 5 bases and J by 1 base, with 9 bases between them. Germline CDR1 and CDR2: MDHEN and SYDVKM. Filled out from reference TRBV28 and TRBJ1-3, the complete variable domain reads DVKVTQSSRYLVKRTGEKVFLECVQDMDHENMFWYRQDPGLGLRLIYFSYDVKMKEKGDIPEGYSVSREKKERFSLILESASTNQTSMYLCASSQQVSGNTIYFGEGSWLTVV.

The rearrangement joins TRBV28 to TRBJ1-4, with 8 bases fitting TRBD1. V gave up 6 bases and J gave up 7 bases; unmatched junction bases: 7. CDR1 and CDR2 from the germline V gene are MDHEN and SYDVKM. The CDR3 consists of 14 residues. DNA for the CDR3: TGTGCCAGCAGCATGACAGGGGTCAGTGAAAAACTGTTTTTT. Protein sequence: CASSMTGVSEKLFF. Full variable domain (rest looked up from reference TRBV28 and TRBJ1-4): DVKVTQSSRYLVKRTGEKVFLECVQDMDHENMFWYRQDPGLGLRLIYFSYDVKMKEKGDIPEGYSVSREKKERFSLILESASTNQTSMYLCASSMTGVSEKLFFGSGTQLSVL.

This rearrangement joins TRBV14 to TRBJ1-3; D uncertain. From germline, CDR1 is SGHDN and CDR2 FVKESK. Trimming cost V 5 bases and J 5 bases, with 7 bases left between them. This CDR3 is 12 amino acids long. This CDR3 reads CASSTIRNTIYF. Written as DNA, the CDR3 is TGTGCCAGCAGCACTATCCGAAACACCATATATTTT.

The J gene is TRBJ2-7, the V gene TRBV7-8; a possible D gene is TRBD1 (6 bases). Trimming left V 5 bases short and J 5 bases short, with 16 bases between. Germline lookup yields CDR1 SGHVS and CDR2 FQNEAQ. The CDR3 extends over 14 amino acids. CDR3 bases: TGTGCCAGCAGCCCCCAGGCAGGGGTGGACGAGCAGTACTTC. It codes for CASSPQAGVDEQYF.

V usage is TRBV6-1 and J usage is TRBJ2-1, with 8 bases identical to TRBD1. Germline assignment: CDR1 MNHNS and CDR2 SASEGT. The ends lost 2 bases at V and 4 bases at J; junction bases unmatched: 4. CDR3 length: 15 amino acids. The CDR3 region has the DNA TGTGCCAGCAGTGAACAGGGGGCTACATACAATGAGCAGTTCTTC. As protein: CASSEQGATYNEQFF.